The source of this T cell receptor (beta chain) is a study of neurological immune-mediated disorders. This clonotype was seen many times. Unsorted libraries came from 2 million PBMCs stored at -80 °C. V lost 3 bases to trimming and J lost 1 base, with 9 bases between them. CDR1 is DFQATT and CDR2 is SNEGSKA in the germline V gene (reference sequence). The CDR3 spans 13 residues. The method for making cDNA was 5'RACE, and it used 10-nucleotide random UMIs. TCRdb re-derived calls from the 5' RACE reads in MiXCR, one entry per CDR3 protein. The data contain approximately 26,000 distinct CDR3 sequences, around 2.5% of them singletons.

The V call is TRBV20-1, the J call TRBJ1-1; D remains unclear. What was sequenced was PBMCs. This sequence originates from a woman aged 45 to 65 with multiple sclerosis. CDR3 protein: CSARSTENTEAFF. CDR3 in DNA: TGCAGTGCTAGGAGTACCGAGAACACTGAAGCTTTCTTT.